Listed below are T cell receptor beta chains from one sample, sequenced in a study of T cell repertoires in aging, cancer and after chemotherapy. Each CDR3 protein is one row after TCRdb ran MiXCR on the multiplex PCR reads. The repertoire holds approximately 13,000 distinct CDR3 sequences, about 20% seen once, with over 5.5% in the top ten. The sequencing input was blood. The source is a human donor in good health. Both conserved end residues are part of each CDR3. The D gene is left open where the match is weak. Clone size, where shown, is once, few, many, or a class for clones that have expanded.

abundance: .
v_gene: TRBV13
j_gene: TRBJ1-3
d_gene: .
CDR3nt: TGTGCCAGCAGCTTAACAGGGCACTCTGGAAACACCATATATTTT
CDR3aa: CASSLTGHSGNTIYF

abundance: .
v_gene: TRBV19
j_gene: TRBJ1-2
d_gene: TRBD1
CDR3nt: TGTGCCAGTACCACGACAGGGGGCGAGGGTAGTGGCTACACCTTC
CDR3aa: CASTTTGGEGSGYTF

abundance: few
v_gene: TRBV5-4
j_gene: TRBJ2-2
d_gene: .
CDR3nt: TGTGCCAGCAGAAACAAAGGGACCGGGGAGCTGTTTTTT
CDR3aa: CASRNKGTGELFF

abundance: medium-sized
v_gene: TRBV12-3/TRBV12-4
j_gene: TRBJ2-1
d_gene: TRBD2
CDR3nt: TGTGCCAGCAGCTGGACTAGCGGGGGGCGGGGTGAGCAGTTCTTC
CDR3aa: CASSWTSGGRGEQFF

abundance: few
v_gene: TRBV7-9
j_gene: TRBJ2-1
d_gene: .
CDR3nt: TGTGCCAGCAGCCCTCGGCTAGGGGAAAACAATGAGCAGTTCTTC
CDR3aa: CASSPRLGENNEQFF

abundance: .
v_gene: TRBV6-1
j_gene: TRBJ2-7
d_gene: .
CDR3nt: TGTGCCAGCAGTGTTTGGACGGATAGCTCCTGCGAGCAGTACTTC
CDR3aa: CASSVWTDSSCEQYF

abundance: .
v_gene: TRBV12-3/TRBV12-4
j_gene: TRBJ2-2
d_gene: .
CDR3nt: TGTGCCAGCAGTAACACCGGGGAGCTGTTTTTT
CDR3aa: CASSNTGELFF

abundance: medium-sized
v_gene: TRBV20-1
j_gene: TRBJ2-3
d_gene: TRBD2
CDR3nt: TGCGGGGGGGGCACAGATACGCAGTATTTT
CDR3aa: CGGGTDTQYF

abundance: medium-sized
v_gene: TRBV7-2
j_gene: TRBJ2-3
d_gene: .
CDR3nt: TGTGCCAGCAGCTTAGTCGGAGATACGCAGTATTTT
CDR3aa: CASSLVGDTQYF

abundance: many
v_gene: TRBV18
j_gene: TRBJ2-7
d_gene: TRBD1
CDR3nt: TGTGCCAGCTCACCGCAGGGGGCGGTCGAGCAGTACTTC
CDR3aa: CASSPQGAVEQYF

abundance: few
v_gene: TRBV5-1
j_gene: TRBJ2-3
d_gene: .
CDR3nt: TGCGCCAGCAGCTCTAGCACAGATACGCAGTATTTT
CDR3aa: CASSSSTDTQYF

abundance: many
v_gene: TRBV7-9
j_gene: TRBJ1-5
d_gene: .
CDR3nt: TGTGCCAGCAGCAGGGAACAGGGTAAGCCCCAGCATTTT
CDR3aa: CASSREQGKPQHF

abundance: medium-sized
v_gene: TRBV7-6
j_gene: TRBJ2-3
d_gene: .
CDR3nt: TGTGCCAGCAGCTTAGGGGACCTCACAGATACGCAGTATTTT
CDR3aa: CASSLGDLTDTQYF

abundance: .
v_gene: TRBV6-5
j_gene: TRBJ2-3
d_gene: TRBD2
CDR3nt: TGTGCCAGCAGTGAAAGCGGGGGTAGAACAGATACGCAGTATTTT
CDR3aa: CASSESGGRTDTQYF

abundance: .
v_gene: TRBV15
j_gene: TRBJ2-1
d_gene: .
CDR3nt: TGTGCCACCGGAGGATACACAGCCTACAATGAGCAGTTCTTC
CDR3aa: CATGGYTAYNEQFF

abundance: medium-sized
v_gene: TRBV15
j_gene: TRBJ1-2
d_gene: .
CDR3nt: TGTGCCACCAGCAACCCTCACGATGGCTACACCTTC
CDR3aa: CATSNPHDGYTF

abundance: few
v_gene: TRBV7-9
j_gene: TRBJ2-3
d_gene: .
CDR3nt: TGTGCCAGCAGATCCTCCGGGACCCGCACAGATACGCAGTATTTT
CDR3aa: CASRSSGTRTDTQYF

abundance: many
v_gene: TRBV15
j_gene: TRBJ2-7
d_gene: .
CDR3nt: TGTGCCACCAAATTCTCGAGGGTCTCCTACGAGCAGTACTTC
CDR3aa: CATKFSRVSYEQYF

abundance: .
v_gene: TRBV4-1
j_gene: TRBJ2-7
d_gene: .
CDR3nt: TGCGCCAGCAGCCAAGACACGGGCCCATCTAGGGGTTACGAGCAGTACTTC
CDR3aa: CASSQDTGPSRGYEQYF

abundance: .
v_gene: TRBV10-3
j_gene: TRBJ2-2
d_gene: TRBD1
CDR3nt: TGTGCCATCAGGGACAGGGGGCTTAGCACCGGGGAGCTGTTTTTT
CDR3aa: CAIRDRGLSTGELFF

abundance: few
v_gene: TRBV20-1
j_gene: TRBJ1-2
d_gene: .
CDR3nt: TGCAGTGCTAGGGTCCAAGCGAGGGCTTCCGGCTACACCTTC
CDR3aa: CSARVQARASGYTF

abundance: many
v_gene: TRBV24-1
j_gene: TRBJ1-2
d_gene: .
CDR3nt: TGTGCCACCAGTGACTCCTTCAACTATGGCTACACCTTC
CDR3aa: CATSDSFNYGYTF

abundance: .
v_gene: TRBV4-3
j_gene: TRBJ1-3
d_gene: .
CDR3nt: TGCGCCAGCAGCCATCAACCCTTCGCGGAACACCATATATATTTT
CDR3aa: CASSHQPFAEHHIYF

abundance: few
v_gene: TRBV12-3/TRBV12-4
j_gene: TRBJ1-4
d_gene: .
CDR3nt: TGTGCCAGCAGTTATCGGCCGGGGCTTAATGAAAAACTGTTTTTT
CDR3aa: CASSYRPGLNEKLFF

abundance: .
v_gene: TRBV11-1
j_gene: TRBJ2-5
d_gene: TRBD2
CDR3nt: TGTGCCAGCAGCTTAGTGGGCGGGGGGGCCCAAAAAGAGACCCAGTACTTC
CDR3aa: CASSLVGGGAQKETQYF

abundance: medium-sized
v_gene: TRBV19
j_gene: TRBJ2-7
d_gene: TRBD1
CDR3nt: TGTGCCAGTAGTATAAGGGGGCTTGTTTCCTCCTACGAGCAGTACTTC
CDR3aa: CASSIRGLVSSYEQYF

abundance: medium-sized
v_gene: TRBV30
j_gene: TRBJ1-3
d_gene: TRBD1
CDR3nt: TGTGCCTGGAAGACAGGGGTTGGAAACACCATATATTTT
CDR3aa: CAWKTGVGNTIYF

abundance: .
v_gene: TRBV12-3/TRBV12-4
j_gene: TRBJ2-1
d_gene: TRBD2
CDR3nt: TGTGCCAGCAGCCCCTTAGCGGGCCCCAATGAGCAGTTCTTC
CDR3aa: CASSPLAGPNEQFF

abundance: few
v_gene: TRBV6-2/TRBV6-3
j_gene: TRBJ2-5
d_gene: TRBD2
CDR3nt: TGTGCCAGCAGACTAGCGGGGGCCCAAGAGACCCAGTACTTC
CDR3aa: CASRLAGAQETQYF

abundance: medium-sized
v_gene: TRBV11-1
j_gene: TRBJ2-1
d_gene: .
CDR3nt: TGTGCCAGCAGCTCTGTAACGGGGAATGAGCAGTTCTTC
CDR3aa: CASSSVTGNEQFF

abundance: few
v_gene: TRBV6-4
j_gene: TRBJ2-2
d_gene: TRBD1
CDR3nt: TGTGCCAGCAGCCCCTACAGGGGGGACACCGGGGAGCTGTTTTTT
CDR3aa: CASSPYRGDTGELFF

abundance: .
v_gene: TRBV5-6
j_gene: TRBJ1-2
d_gene: TRBD1
CDR3nt: TGTGCCAGCAGTTTTGAGGGGGGACAGGGTGTTGGCTACACCTTC
CDR3aa: CASSFEGGQGVGYTF

abundance: few
v_gene: TRBV4-3
j_gene: TRBJ1-3
d_gene: .
CDR3nt: TGTGCCAGCAGCCAAGCCTCCGGGGGGGTACGCTCTGGAAACACCATATATTTT
CDR3aa: CASSQASGGVRSGNTIYF

abundance: .
v_gene: TRBV9
j_gene: TRBJ1-1
d_gene: .
CDR3nt: TGTGCCAGCAGCGTACGGCTCAACATGAACACTGAAGCTTTCTTT
CDR3aa: CASSVRLNMNTEAFF

abundance: .
v_gene: TRBV5-6
j_gene: TRBJ2-3
d_gene: TRBD1
CDR3nt: TGTGCCAGCAGCGGGGACAGGGGGCAAATCATAGATACGCAGTATTTT
CDR3aa: CASSGDRGQIIDTQYF

abundance: .
v_gene: TRBV5-1
j_gene: TRBJ2-7
d_gene: TRBD1
CDR3nt: TGCGCCAGCAGCTTAACTGTCAGGGGGTCCTACGAGCAGTACTTC
CDR3aa: CASSLTVRGSYEQYF

abundance: medium-sized
v_gene: TRBV5-4
j_gene: TRBJ1-2
d_gene: .
CDR3nt: TGTGCCAGCAGCTTGGCACAGGGTGATGGCTACACCTTC
CDR3aa: CASSLAQGDGYTF

abundance: many
v_gene: TRBV15
j_gene: TRBJ2-2
d_gene: TRBD2
CDR3nt: TGTGCCACCAGCAAGGCGGGGGGGAACACCGGGGAGCTGTTTTTT
CDR3aa: CATSKAGGNTGELFF

abundance: few
v_gene: TRBV10-2
j_gene: TRBJ1-5
d_gene: .
CDR3nt: TGCGCCAGCAGTGAGCGGGCCTCTCGGGGTCAGCCCCAGCATTTT
CDR3aa: CASSERASRGQPQHF